This is a list of T cell receptor beta chains from one sample in a study of blood T cell repertoires in COVID-19. This table comes from immunoSEQ multiplex PCR, and its TCRdb copy is limited to in-frame clones, with some not included. The sample has a few hundred thousand clones; roughly nine tenths are singletons. The specimen sequenced was PBMCs or T cells enriched from blood (not recorded which). The receptors stem from a woman in her 30s who had recovered from COVID-19. CDR3s include the opening cysteine and the closing phenylalanine or tryptophan. D genes are given only for firm matches. Clone size appears in some rows only: once, few, many, or a class for an expanded clone.

D	J	size	V	DNA	CDR3
TRBD1	TRBJ1-5	-	TRBV4-1	TGCGCCAGCAGGGACCAGACAGGGGGACGCAATCAGCCCCAGCATTTT	CASRDQTGGRNQPQHF
TRBD2	TRBJ2-1	-	TRBV7-9	TGTGCCAGCAGCAACAGGACTAGCGGGGTTAATGAGCAGTTCTTC	CASSNRTSGVNEQFF
-	TRBJ2-6	-	TRBV28	TGTGCCAGCAGTTTAGGACAGTACTCTGGGGCCAACGTCCTGACTTTC	CASSLGQYSGANVLTF
-	TRBJ2-1	-	TRBV20-1	TGCAGTGCTCGATCACAGGTCGAGCAGTTCTTC	CSARSQVEQFF
TRBD1	TRBJ2-1	-	TRBV27	TGTGCCAGCAGTTTATTTAAGAGAAGTGGACAGGGGGCTACGGAGGGGCAGTTCTTC	CASSLFKRSGQGATEGQFF
TRBD1	TRBJ1-5	-	TRBV15	TGTGCCACCAGCAAGACAGGGGATGGCAATCAGCCCCAGCATTTT	CATSKTGDGNQPQHF
-	TRBJ1-6	few	TRBV27	TGTGCCAGCAGTTTATCGGCTAATTCACCCCTCCACTTT	CASSLSANSPLHF
-	TRBJ2-1	-	TRBV5-4	TGTGCCAGCAGCTTGTCCGTCACCGGCAATGAGCAGTTCTTC	CASSLSVTGNEQFF
-	TRBJ1-4	-	TRBV9	TGTGCCAGCAGCAGGGACACGGGTAATGAAAAACTGTTTTTT	CASSRDTGNEKLFF
-	TRBJ2-4	-	TRBV21-1	TGTGCCAGCAGCAAAGGGGAGGCCAAAAACATTCAGTACTTC	CASSKGEAKNIQYF
TRBD2	TRBJ2-3	-	TRBV5-4	TGTGCCAGCAGCCTAGGGACTAGCGGCTACACAGATACGCAGTATTTT	CASSLGTSGYTDTQYF
-	TRBJ2-7	once	TRBV2	TGTGCCAGCAGGGGTCGTACCGGGAGAACCTACGAGCAGTACTTC	CASRGRTGRTYEQYF
TRBD2	TRBJ2-1	-	TRBV27	TGTGCCAGCAGTCCGGGACTAGTGATATCCAAGCAGTTCTTC	CASSPGLVISKQFF
-	TRBJ1-2	once	TRBV19	TGTGCCAGTAGTATAGGCAGGGTAGATGGCTACACCTTC	CASSIGRVDGYTF
-	TRBJ2-7	few	TRBV2	TGTGCCAGCAGTGCTCAAGGAGGACTGACCTACGAGCAGTACTTC	CASSAQGGLTYEQYF
TRBD2	TRBJ2-1	-	TRBV3-1/TRBV3-2	TGTGCCAGCAGCCAAGATACTAGCGCCTACAATGAGCAGTTCTTC	CASSQDTSAYNEQFF
TRBD1	TRBJ2-7	-	TRBV27	TGTGCCAGCAGTCGTCGGGCAGGGGGCTCCTACGAGCAGTACTTC	CASSRRAGGSYEQYF
-	TRBJ1-1	few	TRBV3-1/TRBV3-2	TGTGCCAGCAGCCAAGAAGGGGTGAACACTGAAGCTTTCTTT	CASSQEGVNTEAFF
TRBD1	TRBJ2-7	-	TRBV27	TGTGCCAGCAGTTTATCTGAGACAGGGGCCTCCTACGAGCAGTACTTC	CASSLSETGASYEQYF
TRBD2	TRBJ2-3	few	TRBV19	TGTGCCAGTAGCCATAGCGGGGGGGTAGGAGATACGCAGTATTTT	CASSHSGGVGDTQYF
-	TRBJ1-1	-	TRBV20-1	TGCAGTGCTAGATTCCAACTCGTGGCTTTCTTT	CSARFQLVAFF
-	TRBJ2-7	-	TRBV12-3/TRBV12-4	TGTGCCAGCAGCCCCGGGGGATACTACGAGCAGTACTTC	CASSPGGYYEQYF
TRBD1	TRBJ2-1	-	TRBV5-1	TGCGCCAGCAGCAGCACCGGGACAGGGTTCTCCTACAATGAGCAGTTCTTC	CASSSTGTGFSYNEQFF
-	TRBJ1-6	-	TRBV2	TGTGCCAGCAGTCGGACAGTTGATTCACCCCTCCACTTT	CASSRTVDSPLHF
TRBD1	TRBJ1-2	-	TRBV29-1	TGCAGCGCCAGGGACAGGGGAAACTATGGCTACACCTTC	CSARDRGNYGYTF
-	TRBJ1-2	-	TRBV19	TGTGCCAGTAGTATCATGGCCCAGGGCTATGGCTACACCTTC	CASSIMAQGYGYTF
TRBD1	TRBJ2-2	-	TRBV28	TGTGCCAGCAGTACCCGGACAGGGGGCTTAGGCGGGGAGCTGTTTTTT	CASSTRTGGLGGELFF
-	TRBJ2-1	-	TRBV5-1	TGCGCCAGCAGCTTGGTAGACAGTTCCTACAATGAGCAGTTCTTC	CASSLVDSSYNEQFF
TRBD1	TRBJ2-1	few	TRBV9	TGTGCCAGCAGCGTAGACGGGACAGGCTACAATGAGCAGTTCTTC	CASSVDGTGYNEQFF
-	TRBJ1-6	-	TRBV2	TGTGCCAGCAGTCCGCGGCTCGACCATAATTCACCCCTCCACTTT	CASSPRLDHNSPLHF
TRBD1	TRBJ1-1	-	TRBV15	TGTGCCACCAGCAAACAGGGGGGAGACACTGAAGCTTTCTTT	CATSKQGGDTEAFF
TRBD1	TRBJ2-2	once	TRBV18	TGTGCCAGCTCATCCTGGACAGGGGCGAACACCGGGGAGCTGTTTTTT	CASSSWTGANTGELFF
TRBD2	TRBJ2-5	-	TRBV18	TGTGCCAGCTCACCATACGAGGTAGCGGGGGGTTACGAGACCCAGTACTTC	CASSPYEVAGGYETQYF
TRBD2	TRBJ2-1	-	TRBV6-2/TRBV6-3	TGTGCCAGCAGTTACTCGGTAGCGGGCAATGAGCAGTTCTTC	CASSYSVAGNEQFF
-	TRBJ2-7	-	TRBV11-2	TGTGCCAGCAGCCTCGACAGGCTCTACGAGCAGTACTTC	CASSLDRLYEQYF
-	TRBJ1-2	-	TRBV5-6	TGTGCCAGCAGTGCCCAGGGAGGCCTCTATGGCTACACCTTC	CASSAQGGLYGYTF
-	TRBJ2-3	-	TRBV19	TGTGCCAGTAGTATAGATCGGAGGACAGATACGCAGTATTTT	CASSIDRRTDTQYF
TRBD1	TRBJ2-1	-	TRBV27	TGTGCCAGCAGTAGACGGGACAGGGAGTTGAATGAGCAGTTCTTC	CASSRRDRELNEQFF
TRBD1	TRBJ1-1	-	TRBV2	TGTGCCAGCAGGGCCGACAGGGGGTTTGGTGAAGCTTTCTTT	CASRADRGFGEAFF
TRBD1	TRBJ2-7	-	TRBV28	TGTGCCAGCAGTCCGGGACAGGGGGCGAGCGAGCAGTACTTC	CASSPGQGASEQYF
TRBD1	TRBJ2-7	-	TRBV6-5	TGTGCCAGCAGGAAGACAGGGGTTGGAAAGTACGAGCAGTACTTC	CASRKTGVGKYEQYF
TRBD2	TRBJ2-2	few	TRBV4-1	TGCGCCAGCAGCTCCGCCCCCGGGACTACAAGTACCGGGGAGCTGTTTTTT	CASSSAPGTTSTGELFF
-	TRBJ1-1	-	TRBV28	TGTGCCAGCAGTTTACACGGGAGAGTTGAAGCTTTCTTT	CASSLHGRVEAFF
TRBD1	TRBJ1-2	few	TRBV19	TGTGCCAGTAGTATCCCCCGGACAGGCGCGAGCAGTAATTATGGCTACACCTTC	CASSIPRTGASSNYGYTF
-	TRBJ2-7	once	TRBV28	TGTGCCAGTAACACAGGGCTCCGCTACGAGCAGTACTTC	CASNTGLRYEQYF
-	TRBJ1-2	-	TRBV6-5	TGTGCCAGCAGGAAGACGGGAGTTAACTATGGCTACACCTTC	CASRKTGVNYGYTF
-	TRBJ1-3	-	TRBV7-2	TGTGCCAGCACCCCGGACAGCAGACCCTCTGGAAACACCATATATTTT	CASTPDSRPSGNTIYF
-	TRBJ1-5	-	TRBV3-1/TRBV3-2	TGTGCCAGCAGCCAAGATCGGGTTCAGCCCCAGCATTTT	CASSQDRVQPQHF
-	TRBJ2-7	few	TRBV14	TGTGCCAGCAGCCTCTCCTTGGCATGGAGAGAGCAGTACTTC	CASSLSLAWREQYF
-	TRBJ1-2	-	TRBV5-6	TGTGCCAGCAGCCCCGGGACTTCTTATTACTATGGCTACACCTTC	CASSPGTSYYYGYTF
-	TRBJ1-3	-	TRBV3-1/TRBV3-2	TGTGCCAGCAGCCAAGTAGGGGACACCATATATTTT	CASSQVGDTIYF
-	TRBJ2-5	-	TRBV27	TGTGCCAGCAGTTTAACAGGACAGTACCAAGAGACCCAGTACTTC	CASSLTGQYQETQYF
-	TRBJ1-6	-	TRBV3-1/TRBV3-2	TGTGCCAGCAGCCAATCCGGGTCACCCCTCCACTTT	CASSQSGSPLHF
-	TRBJ2-1	-	TRBV5-4	TGTGCCAGCAGCCTCCCCCCCGATGAGCAGTTCTTC	CASSLPPDEQFF
-	TRBJ1-6	-	TRBV7-8	TGTGCCAGCAGCTTAGACGGGAGTTATAATTCACCCCTCCACTTT	CASSLDGSYNSPLHF
TRBD1	TRBJ2-7	-	TRBV6-5	TGTGCCAGCAGTTACTCGAAGGGGACAGGGGAAGGCGAGCAGTACTTC	CASSYSKGTGEGEQYF
TRBD1	TRBJ2-7	-	TRBV13	TGTGCCAGCAGCCCCGGACAGGGGTTTTCAGTCGAGCAGTACTTC	CASSPGQGFSVEQYF
-	TRBJ1-4	-	TRBV2	TGTGCCAGCAGTTACACCCCAACTAATGAAAAACTGTTTTTT	CASSYTPTNEKLFF
TRBD2	TRBJ2-7	-	TRBV7-6	TGTGCCAGCAGCTTGATTCAATACGGGGGGAGCCACGAGCAGTACTTC	CASSLIQYGGSHEQYF
-	TRBJ1-5	-	TRBV3-1/TRBV3-2	TGTGCCAGCAGCCACAGGGGTAGCAATCAGCCCCAGCATTTT	CASSHRGSNQPQHF